The rows below give T cell receptor beta chains drawn from one sample of a study of blood T cell repertoires in COVID-19. Clones were sequenced by immunoSEQ multiplex PCR, and TCRdb holds only the in-frame ones, with some missing. Among 150,000 to 160,000 clones, around 84% were seen once, and the ten largest hold 9% to 10%. Sequences were obtained from peripheral blood. The receptors were gathered from a woman aged 50 to 60 with acute or convalescent COVID-19. CDR3s include the opening cysteine and the closing phenylalanine or tryptophan. Each record gives: V gene, D gene, J gene, clone size, CDR3 protein, CDR3 DNA. A D gene is named only where the DNA matches it firmly. The size of a clone is reported for some rows only, either as once, few or many, or as a class for expanded clones.

TRBV30	TRBD1	TRBJ1-3	NA	CAWGQGLASGNTIYF	TGTGCCTGGGGACAGGGGCTGGCGTCTGGAAACACCATATATTTT
TRBV19	NA	TRBJ2-1	few	CASSIRPPAYNEQFF	TGTGCCAGTAGTATCAGGCCGCCGGCCTACAATGAGCAGTTCTTC
TRBV5-5	NA	TRBJ1-6	NA	CASSLLLAPLHF	TGTGCCAGCAGCTTGCTTCTAGCGCCCCTCCACTTT
TRBV5-1	NA	TRBJ2-7	few	CASSLVPGSYEQYF	TGCGCCAGCAGCTTGGTACCGGGTTCCTACGAGCAGTACTTC
TRBV6-5	NA	TRBJ2-7	NA	CASSDYAYEQYF	TGTGCCAGCAGCGACTACGCCTACGAGCAGTACTTC
TRBV3-1/TRBV3-2	NA	TRBJ1-2	NA	CASSQVGRYYGYTF	TGTGCCAGCAGCCAAGTGGGGCGCTACTATGGCTACACCTTC
TRBV3-1/TRBV3-2	NA	TRBJ1-6	NA	CASSQGQGYNSPLHF	TGTGCCAGCAGCCAAGGTCAGGGGTACAATTCACCCCTCCACTTT
TRBV18	NA	TRBJ1-5	NA	CASSAGAPRGSNQPQHF	TGTGCCAGCTCCGCAGGGGCCCCTCGGGGTAGCAATCAGCCCCAGCATTTT
TRBV6-2/TRBV6-3	NA	TRBJ1-2	NA	CASSQVSQGSYGYTF	TGTGCCAGCAGCCAAGTATCTCAGGGAAGTTATGGCTACACCTTC
TRBV19	NA	TRBJ2-3	NA	CASSGLTISTDTQYF	TGTGCCAGTAGTGGACTGACGATTAGCACAGATACGCAGTATTTT
TRBV27	NA	TRBJ2-5	NA	CASSLSKLVAGRETQYF	TGTGCCAGCAGTTTATCCAAGCTTGTTGCGGGACGAGAGACCCAGTACTTC
TRBV6-5	TRBD2	TRBJ2-1	NA	CASRVTSGPHNEQFF	TGTGCCAGCAGGGTTACTAGCGGGCCCCACAATGAGCAGTTCTTC
TRBV28	TRBD1	TRBJ2-7	NA	CASSSGQGTYEQYF	TGTGCCAGCAGTTCCGGACAGGGGACCTACGAGCAGTACTTC
TRBV29-1	TRBD1	TRBJ2-1	NA	CSAQRGRDEQFF	TGCAGCGCCCAAAGGGGGCGGGATGAGCAGTTCTTC
TRBV6-5	NA	TRBJ2-3	NA	CASSLSPGSTDTQYF	TGTGCCAGCAGTTTGTCGCCGGGAAGCACAGATACGCAGTATTTT
TRBV4-3	TRBD1	TRBJ1-4	NA	CASSQAGTGVREKLFF	TGCGCCAGCAGCCAAGCCGGGACAGGGGTGAGGGAAAAACTGTTTTTT
TRBV6-6	NA	TRBJ1-5	NA	CASSYTGRPNQPQHF	TGTGCCAGCAGTTATACAGGGCGCCCCAATCAGCCCCAGCATTTT
TRBV5-1	NA	TRBJ1-3	NA	CASSLVSQYSGNTIYF	TGCGCCAGCAGCTTGGTTTCTCAGTACTCTGGAAACACCATATATTTT
TRBV28	TRBD1	TRBJ2-7	once	CASSTTEPGQGLSYEQYF	TGTGCCAGCAGTACGACAGAACCGGGACAGGGGCTCTCCTACGAGCAGTACTTC
TRBV4-2	TRBD2	TRBJ2-3	NA	CASSPPTGTSGGAYTQYF	TGTGCCAGCAGCCCTCCCACCGGGACTAGCGGGGGGGCGTATACGCAGTATTTT
TRBV7-7	NA	TRBJ2-5	NA	CASSSAVRGQETQYF	TGTGCCAGCAGCTCCGCCGTTAGGGGGCAAGAGACCCAGTACTTC
TRBV27	NA	TRBJ2-1	NA	CASSLADSYNEQFF	TGTGCCAGCAGTTTAGCGGACTCCTACAATGAGCAGTTCTTC
TRBV5-1	TRBD2	TRBJ2-1	NA	CASSLLVAGGTNNEQFF	TGCGCCAGCAGCTTGCTGGTAGCGGGAGGGACGAATAATGAGCAGTTCTTC
TRBV6-5	NA	TRBJ1-1	NA	CASSFRETGNTEAFF	TGTGCCAGCAGTTTCCGGGAGACGGGGAACACTGAAGCTTTCTTT
TRBV29-1	NA	TRBJ1-3	NA	CSAYQNGIYF	TGCAGCGCATACCAAAACGGCATATATTTT
TRBV5-6	TRBD2	TRBJ2-1	NA	CASSEGTSGHYNNEQFF	TGTGCCAGCAGCGAAGGGACTAGCGGTCATTACAACAATGAGCAGTTCTTC
TRBV10-3	TRBD1	TRBJ1-1	NA	CAISGGQGTEAFF	TGTGCCATCAGCGGAGGACAGGGGACTGAAGCTTTCTTT